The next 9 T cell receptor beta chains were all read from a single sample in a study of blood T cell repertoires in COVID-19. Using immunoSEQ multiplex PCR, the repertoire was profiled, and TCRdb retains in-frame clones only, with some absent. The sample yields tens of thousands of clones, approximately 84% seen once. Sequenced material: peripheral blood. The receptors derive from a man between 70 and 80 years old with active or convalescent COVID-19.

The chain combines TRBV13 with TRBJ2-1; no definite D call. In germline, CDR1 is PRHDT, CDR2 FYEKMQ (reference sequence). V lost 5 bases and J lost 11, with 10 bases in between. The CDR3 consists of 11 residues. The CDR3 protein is CASSPRSQQFF. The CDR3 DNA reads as TGTGCCAGCAGCCCTAGATCGCAGCAGTTCTTC.

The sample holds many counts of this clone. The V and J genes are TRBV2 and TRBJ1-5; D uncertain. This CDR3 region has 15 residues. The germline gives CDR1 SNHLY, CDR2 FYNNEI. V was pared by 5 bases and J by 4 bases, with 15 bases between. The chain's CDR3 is CASSPQRAENQPQHF. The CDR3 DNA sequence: TGTGCCAGCAGTCCTCAGCGGGCAGAGAATCAGCCCCAGCATTTT.

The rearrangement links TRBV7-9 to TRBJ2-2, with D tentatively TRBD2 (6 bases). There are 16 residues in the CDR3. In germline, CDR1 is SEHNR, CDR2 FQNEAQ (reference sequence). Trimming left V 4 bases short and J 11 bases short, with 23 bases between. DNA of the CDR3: TGTGCCAGCAGCTCATACACCGGGGACTTTGCCTTCGAGCTGTTTTTT. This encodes CASSSYTGDFAFELFF.

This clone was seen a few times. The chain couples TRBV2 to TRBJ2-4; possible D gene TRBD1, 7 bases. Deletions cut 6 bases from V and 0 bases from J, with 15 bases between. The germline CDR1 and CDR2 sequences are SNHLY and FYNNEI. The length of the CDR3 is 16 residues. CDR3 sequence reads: CASSVRQGLAKNIQYF. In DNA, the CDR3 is TGTGCCAGCAGCGTTCGACAGGGACTAGCCAAAAACATTCAGTACTTC. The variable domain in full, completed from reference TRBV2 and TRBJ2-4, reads EPEVTQTPSHQVTQMGQEVILRCVPISNHLYFYWYRQILGQKVEFLVSFYNNEISEKSEIFDDQFSVERPDGSNFTLKIRSTKLEDSAMYFCASSVRQGLAKNIQYFGAGTRLSVL.

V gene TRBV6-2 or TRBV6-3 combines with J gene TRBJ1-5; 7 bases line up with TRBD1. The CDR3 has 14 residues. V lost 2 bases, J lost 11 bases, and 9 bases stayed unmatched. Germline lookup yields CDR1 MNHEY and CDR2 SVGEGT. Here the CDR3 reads CASSYRGQTRAQHF. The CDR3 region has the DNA TGTGCCAGCAGTTACAGGGGACAGACCAGAGCCCAGCATTTT.

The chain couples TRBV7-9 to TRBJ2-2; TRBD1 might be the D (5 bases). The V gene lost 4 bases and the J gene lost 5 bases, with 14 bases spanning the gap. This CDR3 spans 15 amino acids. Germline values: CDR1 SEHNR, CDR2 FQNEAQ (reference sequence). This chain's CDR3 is CASSSQVVRTGELFF. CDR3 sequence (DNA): TGTGCCAGCAGCTCACAGGTGGTAAGGACCGGGGAGCTGTTTTTT.

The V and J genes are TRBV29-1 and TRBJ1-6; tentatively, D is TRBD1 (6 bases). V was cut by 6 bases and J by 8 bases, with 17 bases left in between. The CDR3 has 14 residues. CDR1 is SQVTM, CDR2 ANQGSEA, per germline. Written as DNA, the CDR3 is TGCAGCGTACGGGACACCGGACGGGATTCACCCCTCCACTTT. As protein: CSVRDTGRDSPLHF.

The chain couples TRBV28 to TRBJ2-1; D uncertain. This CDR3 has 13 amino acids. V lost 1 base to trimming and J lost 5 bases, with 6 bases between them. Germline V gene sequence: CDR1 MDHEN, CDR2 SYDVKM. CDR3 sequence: CASSLFTHNEQFF. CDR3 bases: TGTGCCAGCAGTTTATTTACTCACAATGAGCAGTTCTTC.

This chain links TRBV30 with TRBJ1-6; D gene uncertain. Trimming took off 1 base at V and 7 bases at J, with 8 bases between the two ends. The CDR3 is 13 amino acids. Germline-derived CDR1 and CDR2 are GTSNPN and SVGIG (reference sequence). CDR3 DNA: TGTGCCTGGAGTGAAACGGGAAATTCACCCCTCCACTTT. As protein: CAWSETGNSPLHF.